The 5 T cell receptor beta chains in this list originate from one sample, sequenced in a study of CD8 T cells in Susac syndrome. With random hexamers, reverse transcription was performed on roughly 0.45 to 1 ug of RNA. One entry per CDR3 protein results from TCRdb running MiXCR on the immunoSEQ multiplex PCR reads. This table has about 150,000 distinct CDR3 sequences, just under 97% appearing once. The sequenced material came from CD8+ T cells from PBMCs. These receptors all come from a human donor with multiple sclerosis.

The CDR3 region is CASSKFQMDRGETQYF. The CDR3 bases are TGTGCCAGCAGCAAGTTTCAGATGGACAGGGGGGAGACCCAGTACTTC. The chain combines TRBV2 with TRBJ2-5; 10 bases are a match to TRBD1. Losses at the gene ends were 6 bases for V and 5 bases for J; bases not matched to a gene: 12. The CDR3 has 16 amino acids. The germline V gene encodes CDR1 SNHLY and CDR2 FYNNEI.

The V call is TRBV5-4, the J call TRBJ1-6; D is undetermined. This CDR3 region has 15 residues. V lost 5 bases and J 6 bases, leaving 15 bases between the germline ends. CDR1 and CDR2 from the germline V gene are SGHNT and YYREEE (reference sequence). CDR3: CASSRLEHSNSPLHF. In DNA, the CDR3 is TGTGCCAGCAGTCGACTGGAACATTCTAATTCACCCCTCCACTTT. Using reference TRBV5-4 and TRBJ1-6 for the parts outside the CDR3, the full variable domain is ETGVTQSPTHLIKTRGQQVTLRCSSQSGHNTVSWYQQALGQGPQFIFQYYREEENGRGNFPPRFSGLQFPNYSSELNVNALELDDSALYLCASSRLEHSNSPLHFGNGTRLTVT.

The J gene is TRBJ2-3, the V gene TRBV6-5; 9 bases line up with TRBD2. V gave up 5 bases and J gave up 6 bases; unmatched junction bases: 6. The germline V gene has CDR1 MNHEY and CDR2 SVGAGI. The CDR3 extends over 14 amino acids. The CDR3 loop is CASSPSLAGDTQYF. CDR3 in DNA: TGTGCCAGCAGTCCCTCCCTAGCGGGGGATACGCAGTATTTT.

The V call is TRBV28, the J call TRBJ2-1; D might be TRBD1 (5 bases). The germline V and J ends were trimmed by 7 bases and 7 bases, with 23 bases remaining between them. Germline lookup yields CDR1 MDHEN and CDR2 SYDVKM. The CDR3 is 16 amino acids. The DNA for the CDR3 is TGTGCCAGCATTGCCCCCGGGTTGGGGCCGGGTAATGAGCAGTTCTTC. Translated: CASIAPGLGPGNEQFF.

The chain recombines TRBV20-1 with TRBJ1-2; TRBD1 is a possible D gene (5 bases). The CDR3 loop spans 14 amino acids. The germline V gene encodes CDR1 DFQATT and CDR2 SNEGSKA (reference sequence). For the CDR3, the DNA is TGCTATGTTTGGGGGGAATGGGGAATACATGGCTACACCTTC. Residues: CYVWGEWGIHGYTF.